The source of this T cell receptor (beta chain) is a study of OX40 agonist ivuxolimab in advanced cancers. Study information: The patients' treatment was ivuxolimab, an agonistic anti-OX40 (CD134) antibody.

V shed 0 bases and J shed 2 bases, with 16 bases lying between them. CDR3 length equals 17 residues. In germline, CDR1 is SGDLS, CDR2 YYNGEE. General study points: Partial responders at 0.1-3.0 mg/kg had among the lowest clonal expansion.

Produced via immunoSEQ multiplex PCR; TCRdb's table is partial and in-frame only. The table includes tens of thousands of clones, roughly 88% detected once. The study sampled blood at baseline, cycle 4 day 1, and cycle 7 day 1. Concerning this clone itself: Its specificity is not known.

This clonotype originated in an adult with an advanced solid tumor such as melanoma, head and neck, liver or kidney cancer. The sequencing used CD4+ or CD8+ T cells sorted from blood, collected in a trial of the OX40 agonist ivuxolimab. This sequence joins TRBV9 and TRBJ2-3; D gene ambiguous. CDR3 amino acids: CASSVVRLNVNTDTQYF. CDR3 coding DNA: TGTGCCAGCAGCGTAGTGCGACTTAACGTAAACACAGATACGCAGTATTTT.